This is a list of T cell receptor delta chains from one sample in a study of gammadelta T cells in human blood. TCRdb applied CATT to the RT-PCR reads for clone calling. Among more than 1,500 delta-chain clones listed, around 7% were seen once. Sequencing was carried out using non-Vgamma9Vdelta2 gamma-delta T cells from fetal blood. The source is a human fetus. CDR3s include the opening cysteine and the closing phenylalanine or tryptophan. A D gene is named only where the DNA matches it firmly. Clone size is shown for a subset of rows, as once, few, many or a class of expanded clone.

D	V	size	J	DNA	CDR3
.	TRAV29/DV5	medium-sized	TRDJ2	TGTGCAGCAAGCAACTTCCTACTGGGGGATTTGACAGCACAACTCTTCTTT	CAASNFLLGDLTAQLFF
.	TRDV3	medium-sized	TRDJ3	TGTGCCTCCTCCACCGGGGGGGAGAGCTCCTGGGACACCCGACAGATGTTTTTC	CASSTGGESSWDTRQMFF
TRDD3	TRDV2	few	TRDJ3	TGTGCCTGTGACACCGGGGGATATAAGGACACCCGACAGATGTTTTTC	CACDTGGYKDTRQMFF
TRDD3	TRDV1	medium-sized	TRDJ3	TGTGCTCTTGGGGAACGGTACTGGGGGGGAAGCTCCTGGGACACCCGACAGATGTTTTTC	CALGERYWGGSSWDTRQMFF
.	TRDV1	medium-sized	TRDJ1	TGTGCTCTTGGGGAAGTCGGGTGGGGGCCCCCCTTGTACACCGATAAACTCATCTTT	CALGEVGWGPPLYTDKLIF
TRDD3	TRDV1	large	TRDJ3	TGTGCTCTTGGGGAACGGGAGCCGGGGATACGCCGGGACACCCGACAGATGTTTTTC	CALGEREPGIRRDTRQMFF
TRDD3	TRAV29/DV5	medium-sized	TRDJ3	TGTGCAGCAGTACTGGGGGGCTCCTGGGACACCCGACAGATGTTTTTC	CAAVLGGSWDTRQMFF
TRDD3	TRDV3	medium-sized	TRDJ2	TGTGCCTTTAGCTGGGGGATATTGACAGCACAACTCTTCTTT	CAFSWGILTAQLFF
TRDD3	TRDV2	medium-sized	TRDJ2	TGTGCCTGTGACGAAGTACTGGGGGTTTTGACAGCACAACTCTTCTTT	CACDEVLGVLTAQLFF
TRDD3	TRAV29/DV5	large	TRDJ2	TGTGCAGCAAACTGGGGGATGACAGCACAACTCTTCTTT	CAANWGMTAQLFF
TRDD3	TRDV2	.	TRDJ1	TGTGCCTGTGACACTGGGGGATACTTGCGCGGCCAAGGTGAACTCATCTTT	CACDTGGYLRGQGELIF
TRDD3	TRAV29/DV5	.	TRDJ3	TGTGCAGCAAGCGAGGCCTTCCTACGGTGGGGGATACGCTGGGACACCCGACAGATGTTTTTC	CAASEAFLRWGIRWDTRQMFF
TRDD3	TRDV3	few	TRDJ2	TGTGCCTTTAGTACTGGGGGATACTTTTTGACAGCACAACTCTTCTTT	CAFSTGGYFLTAQLFF
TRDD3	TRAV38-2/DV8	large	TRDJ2	TGTGCTGCGGTCTCTACTGGGGGATACGCTTTGACAGCACAACTCTTCTTT	CAAVSTGGYALTAQLFF
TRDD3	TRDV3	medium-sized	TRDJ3	TGTGCCTACACTGGGGGATCCTGGGACACCCGACAGATGTTTTTC	CAYTGGSWDTRQMFF
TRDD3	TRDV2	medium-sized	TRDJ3	TGTGCCTGTGACACGGGGATACCCTGGGACACCCGACAGATGTTTTTC	CACDTGIPWDTRQMFF
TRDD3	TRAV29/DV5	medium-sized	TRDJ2	TGTGCAGCAAGCTACTGGGGGACTTTGACAGCACAACTCTTCTTT	CAASYWGTLTAQLFF
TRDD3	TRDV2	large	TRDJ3	TGTGCCTGTGACGAACCCTGGGGGATCTCCTGGGACACCCGACAGATGTTTTTC	CACDEPWGISWDTRQMFF
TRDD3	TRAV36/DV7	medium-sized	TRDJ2	TGTGCTGTGACGCGGGGGGATACGCTTTTGACAGCACAACTCTTCTTT	CAVTRGDTLLTAQLFF
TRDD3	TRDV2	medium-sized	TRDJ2	TGTGCCTGTGACACGGGGGGGATACTCCCTAAAGCACAACTCTTCTTT	CACDTGGILPKAQLFF
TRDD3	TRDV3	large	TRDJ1	TGTGCCTTTATTGGTGGGGGATACTCCGATAAACTCATCTTT	CAFIGGGYSDKLIF
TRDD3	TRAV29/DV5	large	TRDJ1	TGTGCAGCAAGCGCGGCCTCCAAAATTTACTGGGGGATACTGGGCACCGATAAACTCATCTTT	CAASAASKIYWGILGTDKLIF
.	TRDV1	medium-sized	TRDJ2	TGTGCTCTTGGGGAACTGGGGCCCGCTTTGACAGCACAACTCTTCTTT	CALGELGPALTAQLFF
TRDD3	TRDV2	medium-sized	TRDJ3	TGTGCCTGTGACGTACTGGGGGATAAGGACTGGGACACCCGACAGATGTTTTTC	CACDVLGDKDWDTRQMFF
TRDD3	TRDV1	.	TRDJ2	TGTGCTCTTGGGGAAGGGGTACTGGGGGGGGCTTTGACAGCACAACCCTTCTTT	CALGEGVLGGALTAQPFF
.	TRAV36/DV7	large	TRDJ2	TGTGCTGTGGGGGTTCCCGCTTTGACAGCACAACTCTTCTTT	CAVGVPALTAQLFF
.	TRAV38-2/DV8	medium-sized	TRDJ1	TGTGCTTATAGGAGCGGGGGATACACCGATAAACTCATCTTT	CAYRSGGYTDKLIF
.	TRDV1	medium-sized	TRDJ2	TGTGCTCTTGGGGATTTCCGGACTAGGACAGCACAACTCTTCTTT	CALGDFRTRTAQLFF
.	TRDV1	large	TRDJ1	TGTGCTCTTGGGGAACTGGGGGCCGATAAACTCATCTTT	CALGELGADKLIF
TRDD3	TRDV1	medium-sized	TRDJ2	TGTGCTCTTGGGAAGGGGGGGGATACAGCACAACTCTTCTTT	CALGKGGDTAQLFF
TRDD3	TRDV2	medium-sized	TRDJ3	TGTGCCTGTGACACCTGGGGGATACGCGTATCAAGATCCTGGGACACCCGACAGATGTTTTTC	CACDTWGIRVSRSWDTRQMFF
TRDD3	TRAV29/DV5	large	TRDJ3	TGTGCAGCAAGCGCGCGGGGATACTGGGACACCCGACAGATGTTTTTC	CAASARGYWDTRQMFF
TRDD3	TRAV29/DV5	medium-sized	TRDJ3	TGTGCAGCAAGCCGTACTGGGGGATACTCCTGGGACACCCGACAGATGTTTTTC	CAASRTGGYSWDTRQMFF
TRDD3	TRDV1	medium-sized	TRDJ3	TGTGCTCTTGGGGAACTGTACTGGGGGATACGGGGACGCTGGGACACCCGACAGATGTTTTTC	CALGELYWGIRGRWDTRQMFF
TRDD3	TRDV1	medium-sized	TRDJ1	TGTGCTCTTGGGGAGGGGACCGGGGGATACGATAAACTCATCTTT	CALGEGTGGYDKLIF
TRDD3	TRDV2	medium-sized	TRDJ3	TGTGCCTGTGACTCTTACTGGGGGTTCTCCTGGGACACCCGACAGATGTTTTTC	CACDSYWGFSWDTRQMFF
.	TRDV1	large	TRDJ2	TGTGCTCTTGGGGAAGCTTTGACAGCACAACTCTTCTTT	CALGEALTAQLFF
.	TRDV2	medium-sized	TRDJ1	TGTGCCTGTGACACGGGGGGGTACACCGATAAACTCATCTTT	CACDTGGYTDKLIF
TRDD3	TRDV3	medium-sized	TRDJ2	TGTGCCTTTACTGGGGGATTTTTTTTTTTGACAGCACAACTCTTCTTT	CAFTGGFFFLTAQLFF
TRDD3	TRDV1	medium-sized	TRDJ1	TGTGCTCTTGGGGATACTGGGGGGTACACCGATAAACTCATCTTT	CALGDTGGYTDKLIF
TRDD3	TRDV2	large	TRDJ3	TGTGCCTGTGACTACTGGGGGAGCTCCTGGGACACCCGACAGATGTTTTTC	CACDYWGSSWDTRQMFF
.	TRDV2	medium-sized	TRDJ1	TGTGCCTGTGACACCGTGGGGGTTTACACCGATAAACTCATCTTT	CACDTVGVYTDKLIF